This TCR beta chain is drawn from a study of Graves' ophthalmopathy and Graves' hyperthyroidism. Per germline, CDR1 LGHNA and CDR2 YNFKEQ. The CDR3 contains 15 residues. V trimming: 0 bases; J trimming: 7 bases; junction bases outside the gene matches: 5. From RNA, the CDR3 regions of TCR beta chains were amplified and sequenced. Investigators did first-round RT-PCR with HTBI primers, then second-round multiplex PCR. TCRdb reprocessed the multiplex PCR reads with MiXCR, giving one entry per CDR3 protein. The sample has hundreds of thousands of distinct CDR3 sequences, roughly 21% seen once. This clonotype was observed a few times. Cases classed as stable hyperthyroidism had no ophthalmopathy within 18 months of follow-up.

The source is a woman between 18 and 29 years old with stable Graves' hyperthyroidism. The J gene is TRBJ2-2, the V gene TRBV4-2; 7 bases align to TRBD2. Material for sequencing was peripheral blood. This CDR3 reads CASSQDRGEGGELFF. For the CDR3, the DNA is TGTGCCAGCAGCCAAGATCGGGGGGAGGGCGGGGAGCTGTTTTTT.